This T cell receptor (beta chain) was documented in a study of T cell repertoires in cytomegalovirus infection. Study-wide context: Through public TCR beta signatures, both CMV infection and matching HLA type were indicated.

TCRdb processed the reads anew with MiXCR; each CDR3 protein has one entry. The table shows around 71,000 distinct CDR3 sequences, with roughly 39% occurring only once. On this clonotype itself: Its antigen is as yet unknown.

V shed 0 bases, J shed 4 bases, and the junction held 2 bases outside the gene matches. CDR1 and CDR2 (germline): MNHEY, SMNVEV (reference sequence). CDR3 size: 14 residues. The material was CD8+ T cells from cultured PBMCs, obtained from culture after CMV antigen stimulation. The rearrangement joins TRBV27 to TRBJ1-2; 7 nucleotides line up with TRBD1. The source of this sequence is a human donor in good health (CMV status not recorded). Some clones in this sample may be carry-over from other donors' samples. The CDR3 DNA follows: TGTGCCAGCAGTTTATCGGGACAGCCCTATGGCTACACCTTC. Translation: CASSLSGQPYGYTF.